The clone carrying this T cell receptor beta chain has ten or more counts. Trimming cost V 4 bases and J 1 base; bases outside gene matches: 8. This CDR3 comprises 16 residues. Germline loops: CDR1 LGHDT, CDR2 YNNKEL (reference sequence). 5'RACE with constant-segment primers yielded barcoded, UMI-tagged TCR alpha and TCR beta cDNA libraries. One entry per CDR3 protein, called by TCRdb with MiXCR from the 5' RACE reads. The repertoire holds about 15,000 distinct CDR3 sequences, with more than 20% as singletons. The sample belongs to a study of T-cell memory formation after mild COVID-19. The sequencing sample was made of PBMCs or a T cell subset sorted from them (not recorded which). The receptor's source is a man aged 18 to 29 who had mild COVID-19 (a few samples of this study predate the infection). Cell type and time point are not known. V and J are TRBV3-1 and TRBJ2-7, with 9 bases lining up with TRBD1. The CDR3 DNA sequence: TGTGCCAGCAGCCCCTCGACGGACAGGGGTTCCTACGAGCAGTACTTC. This sequence encodes CASSPSTDRGSYEQYF.